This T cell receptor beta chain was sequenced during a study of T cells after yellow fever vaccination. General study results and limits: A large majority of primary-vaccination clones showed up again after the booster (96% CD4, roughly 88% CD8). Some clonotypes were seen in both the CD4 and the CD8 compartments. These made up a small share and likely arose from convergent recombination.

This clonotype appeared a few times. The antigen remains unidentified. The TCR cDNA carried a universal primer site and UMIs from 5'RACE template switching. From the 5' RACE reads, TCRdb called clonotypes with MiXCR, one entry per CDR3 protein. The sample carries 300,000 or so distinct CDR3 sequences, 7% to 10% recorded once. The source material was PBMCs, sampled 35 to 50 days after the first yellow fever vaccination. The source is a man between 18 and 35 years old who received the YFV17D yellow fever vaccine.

The CDR3 DNA sequence: TGCGCCAGCAGCGATCGAACCTTCTGGACAGGAGTGAACACTGAAGCTTTCTTT. Residues: CASSDRTFWTGVNTEAFF. The chain joins TRBV4-3 to TRBJ1-1; the match to TRBD1 covers 7 bases. This CDR3 has 18 residues. Germline values: CDR1 LGHNA, CDR2 YSLEER. Trimming removed 5 bases from V and 0 bases from J; junction bases left unmatched: 15.